The rows below give T cell receptor beta chains drawn from one sample of a study of shared clonotypes between healthy human individuals. Data came from immunoSEQ multiplex PCR; TCRdb stores just in-frame clones and leaves some out. This sample has 1.5 million to 2.5 million clones, with about 95% found just once. Sequenced: naive CD8+ T cells sorted from blood. All receptors come from a man younger than 35 in good health. Both conserved end residues are part of each CDR3. Fields, in order: clone size, J gene, D gene, V gene, CDR3 DNA, CDR3 protein. A D gene is named only where the DNA matches it firmly. Clone size, where shown, is once, few, many, or a class for clones that have expanded.

>-|TRBJ2-7|TRBD1|TRBV2
TGTGCCAGCACCCCGGGACAGGGCTACGAGCAGTACTTC
CASTPGQGYEQYF
>-|TRBJ1-4|-|TRBV30
TGTGCCTGGAGTGTAGGTACATCAACTAATGAAAAACTGTTTTTT
CAWSVGTSTNEKLFF
>-|TRBJ2-7|-|TRBV2
TGTGCCAGCAGTGATATGCCCTCTTACGAGCAGTACTTC
CASSDMPSYEQYF
>-|TRBJ2-1|TRBD2|TRBV2
TGTGCCAGCACCCCAGCGGGAGCCGCCTACAATGAGCAGTTCTTC
CASTPAGAAYNEQFF
>-|TRBJ2-7|TRBD2|TRBV4-3
TGCGCCAGCAGCTTAGGGAGGGGTGGATACGAGCAGTACTTC
CASSLGRGGYEQYF
>-|TRBJ2-3|-|TRBV5-1
TGCGCCAGCAGCTTGTACGGCCAGAGCACAGATACGCAGTATTTT
CASSLYGQSTDTQYF
>-|TRBJ1-5|-|TRBV5-1
TGCGCCAGCCCGTCCATAAGAGCAGGGAATCAGCCCCAGCATTTT
CASPSIRAGNQPQHF
>-|TRBJ1-1|TRBD1|TRBV30
TGTGCCTGGTCCAGAGGACAGGGGAGCCCTGAAGCTTTCTTT
CAWSRGQGSPEAFF
>-|TRBJ2-2|-|TRBV4-1
TGCGCCAGCAGCCGAGCAGGACACGCGAACACCGGGGAGCTGTTTTTT
CASSRAGHANTGELFF
>-|TRBJ2-7|-|TRBV27
TGTGCCAGCAGCGACTCTGAGGGGTACGAGCAGTACTTC
CASSDSEGYEQYF
>-|TRBJ1-1|-|TRBV19
TGTGCCAGTAGTATCCTCGAGACAGTGAACACTGAAGCTTTCTTT
CASSILETVNTEAFF
>-|TRBJ1-4|TRBD1|TRBV6-9
TGTGCCATCCCCCTGACAGGGTTAGAAGAAAAACTGTTTTTT
CAIPLTGLEEKLFF
>once|TRBJ2-2|-|TRBV7-9
TGTGCCAGCAGAAAGTTAACGGGGGAGCTGTTTTTT
CASRKLTGELFF
>-|TRBJ1-2|-|TRBV5-6
TGTGCCAGCAGCTTGCGGGTCTTTCTCGTAGGGTCGGATGGCTACACCTTC
CASSLRVFLVGSDGYTF
>once|TRBJ2-7|-|TRBV7-8
TGTGCCAGCAGCACCCCCGGACAGCCTTTTGCCCCCTACGAGCAGTACTTC
CASSTPGQPFAPYEQYF
>-|TRBJ2-3|TRBD1|TRBV19
TGTGCCAGTAGTCCGACAGGGGTCACAGATACGCAGTATTTT
CASSPTGVTDTQYF
>-|TRBJ1-5|-|TRBV18
TGTGCCAGCTCAGCCTGGCGACGGGACGCAGCACCTAACAATCAGCCCCAGCATTTT
CASSAWRRDAAPNNQPQHF
>-|TRBJ1-2|TRBD1|TRBV2
TGTGCCAGCGCCGGGGGACAGGCCCTCCATGGCTACACCTTC
CASAGGQALHGYTF
>-|TRBJ2-3|-|TRBV7-9
TGTGCCAGCAGCTTACCCCCAGCAGGGAGTTTGGATACGCAGTATTTT
CASSLPPAGSLDTQYF
>-|TRBJ1-2|-|TRBV12-5
TGTGCTAGTGGTGGTGGTGTCTATGGCTACACCTTC
CASGGGVYGYTF
>-|TRBJ2-7|TRBD2|TRBV10-2
TGCGCCAGCAGCCTAGCGGTGCCCTACGAGCAGTACTTC
CASSLAVPYEQYF
>-|TRBJ2-7|TRBD1|TRBV7-2
TGTGCCAGCAGCTATGGGACAGGGGACTACGAGCAGTACTTC
CASSYGTGDYEQYF
>-|TRBJ1-2|-|TRBV4-3
TGCGCCAGCAGCCAAGATCGGACGGACTATGGCTACACCTTC
CASSQDRTDYGYTF
>-|TRBJ1-1|TRBD1|TRBV6-1
TGTGCCAGCAGTGGCTCCGAGGGGGCCACTGAAGCTTTCTTT
CASSGSEGATEAFF
>once|TRBJ2-7|-|TRBV27
TGTGCCAGCAGTTTATATTTCGGTGCGGGGAGGCGTCATTTAGAAAACGAGCAGTACTTC
CASSLYFGAGRRHLENEQYF
>-|TRBJ2-7|-|TRBV10-2
TGCGCCAGCAGTGAAGGGGGGGACCCCTCCTACGAGCAGTACTTC
CASSEGGDPSYEQYF
>once|TRBJ2-1|TRBD2|TRBV15
TGTGCCACCAGCAGAGGTTTAGCGGGAAATAATGAGCAGTTCTTC
CATSRGLAGNNEQFF
>once|TRBJ2-5|-|TRBV4-1
TGCGCCAGCAGCCAAGATCGGTCGGGGACCCAGTACTTC
CASSQDRSGTQYF
>once|TRBJ1-5|TRBD1|TRBV5-1
TGCGCCAGCAGCCCTGACAGGGAAGGTCAGCCCCAGCATTTT
CASSPDREGQPQHF
>-|TRBJ1-1|TRBD1|TRBV11-1
TGTGCCAGCAGCTGGGGACAGGGAATTACTGAAGCTTTCTTT
CASSWGQGITEAFF
>few|TRBJ1-2|-|TRBV5-8
TGTGCCAGCAGCTTGGCAGTTTGGGAACCCTACACCTTC
CASSLAVWEPYTF
>-|TRBJ2-7|TRBD2|TRBV11-2
TGTGCCAGCAGCCGGACTAGCGGCACGAGAGAGCAGTACTTC
CASSRTSGTREQYF
>-|TRBJ2-6|-|TRBV11-2
TGTGCCAGCAGCCAATGGTTCTCTGGGGCCAACGTCCTGACTTTC
CASSQWFSGANVLTF
>-|TRBJ2-1|TRBD2|TRBV9
TGTGCCAGCAGCCCAGAGAAAGGATTAGCGGGGTACAATGAGCAGTTCTTC
CASSPEKGLAGYNEQFF
>-|TRBJ2-7|-|TRBV5-1
TGCGCCAGCAGCTTAGGTCAGGGACCCTACGAGCAGTACTTC
CASSLGQGPYEQYF
>-|TRBJ2-7|TRBD2|TRBV19
TGTGCCAGTAGTATAAGATCTAGCGGGGCGGCGCACGAGCAGTACTTC
CASSIRSSGAAHEQYF
>-|TRBJ1-1|-|TRBV11-1
TGTGCCAGCAGCCCCATGAGGCCGATCGCCGGGGACACTGAAGCTTTCTTT
CASSPMRPIAGDTEAFF
>-|TRBJ1-2|-|TRBV28
TGTGCCAGCAGTTCCCTGCTGGCTTTTTATGGCTACACCTTC
CASSSLLAFYGYTF
>-|TRBJ2-1|TRBD1|TRBV5-4
TGTGCCAGCAGCTTTACTCAAACAGGGGAATACAATGAGCAGTTCTTC
CASSFTQTGEYNEQFF
>-|TRBJ1-4|-|TRBV6-5
TGTGCCAGCAGTATACAGGGTACTAATGAAAAACTGTTTTTT
CASSIQGTNEKLFF
>-|TRBJ2-1|-|TRBV30
TGTGCCTGGAGCGAAGACTCCTTCAATGAGCAGTTCTTC
CAWSEDSFNEQFF
>-|TRBJ1-2|-|TRBV6-6
TGTGCCAGCAGTTGGGGGGAGGGAAGACATGGCTACACCTTC
CASSWGEGRHGYTF
>-|TRBJ2-7|-|TRBV27
TGTGCCAGCAGTTTGGGGGAGAACTACGAGCAGTACTTC
CASSLGENYEQYF
>-|TRBJ1-1|-|TRBV5-4
TGTGCCAGCCACCATGAGAACACTGAAGCTTTCTTT
CASHHENTEAFF
>-|TRBJ2-5|TRBD2|TRBV5-4
TGTGCCAGCAGCAGGCGGGGGGCGCAAGAGACCCAGTACTTC
CASSRRGAQETQYF
>-|TRBJ2-7|-|TRBV6-5
TGTGCCAGCGCGGGGTTCGGGGGGCTTAGGTACGAGCAGTACTTC
CASAGFGGLRYEQYF
>-|TRBJ1-5|-|TRBV19
TGTGCCAGTAGTCTCTCCGGGGGGCAGCCCCAGCATTTT
CASSLSGGQPQHF
>-|TRBJ2-3|-|TRBV10-3
TGTGCCGTCCTGTGGGCATCATCCACAGATACGCAGTATTTT
CAVLWASSTDTQYF
>-|TRBJ1-2|-|TRBV2
TGTGCCAGCAGTGAAGCAGCTAATACCTATGGCTACACCTTC
CASSEAANTYGYTF
>-|TRBJ2-3|-|TRBV28
TGTGCCAGCAGAATGGACACAGATACGCAGTATTTT
CASRMDTDTQYF
>once|TRBJ2-7|TRBD1|TRBV11-2
TGTGCCAGCAGCCGGACAGGGGGTGCACTCTCCTCCTACGAGCAGTACTTC
CASSRTGGALSSYEQYF
>-|TRBJ1-4|-|TRBV4-1
TGCGCCAGCAGCCAGGCCCAGGGCGGGGCGGGAGAACTGTTTTTT
CASSQAQGGAGELFF
>-|TRBJ2-3|-|TRBV2
TGTGCCAGCAGTGGGACCGACTCCACAGATACGCAGTATTTT
CASSGTDSTDTQYF
>-|TRBJ2-1|-|TRBV5-4
TGTGCCAGCAGCTTGGGGGCGACGCAGTTCTTC
CASSLGATQFF